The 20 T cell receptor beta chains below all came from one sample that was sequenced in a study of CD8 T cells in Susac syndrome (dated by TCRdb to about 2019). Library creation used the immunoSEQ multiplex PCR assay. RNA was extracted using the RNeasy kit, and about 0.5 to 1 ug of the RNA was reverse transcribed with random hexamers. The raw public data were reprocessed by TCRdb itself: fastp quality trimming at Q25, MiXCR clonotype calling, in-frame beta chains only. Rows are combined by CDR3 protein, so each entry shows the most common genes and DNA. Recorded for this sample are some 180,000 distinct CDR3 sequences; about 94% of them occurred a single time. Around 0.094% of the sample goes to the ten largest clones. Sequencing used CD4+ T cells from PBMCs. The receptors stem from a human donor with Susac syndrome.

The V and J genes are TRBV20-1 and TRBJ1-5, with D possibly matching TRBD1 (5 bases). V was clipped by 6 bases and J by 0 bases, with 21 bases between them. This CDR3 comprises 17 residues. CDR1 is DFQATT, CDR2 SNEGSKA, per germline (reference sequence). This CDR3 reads CSAADSPDYYSNQPQHF. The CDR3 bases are TGCAGTGCAGCTGACAGCCCGGACTATTATAGCAATCAGCCCCAGCATTTT.

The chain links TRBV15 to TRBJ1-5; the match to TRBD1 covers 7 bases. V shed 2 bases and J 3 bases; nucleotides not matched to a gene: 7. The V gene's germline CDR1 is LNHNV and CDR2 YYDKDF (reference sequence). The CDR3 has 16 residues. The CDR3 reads CATSRRDRSHNQPQHF. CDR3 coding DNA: TGTGCCACCAGCAGAAGGGACAGATCACACAATCAGCCCCAGCATTTT.

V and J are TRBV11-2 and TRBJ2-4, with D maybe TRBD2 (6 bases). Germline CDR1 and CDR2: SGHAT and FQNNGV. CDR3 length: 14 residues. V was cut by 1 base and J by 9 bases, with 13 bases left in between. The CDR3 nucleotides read TGTGCCAGCAGCTTAGTGGCGGGACCGGGCATTCAGTACTTC. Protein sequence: CASSLVAGPGIQYF. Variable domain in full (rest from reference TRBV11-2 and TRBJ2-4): EAGVAQSPRYKIIEKRQSVAFWCNPISGHATLYWYQQILGQGPKLLIQFQNNGVVDDSQLPKDRFSAERLKGVDSTLKIQPAKLEDSAVYLCASSLVAGPGIQYFGAGTRLSVL.

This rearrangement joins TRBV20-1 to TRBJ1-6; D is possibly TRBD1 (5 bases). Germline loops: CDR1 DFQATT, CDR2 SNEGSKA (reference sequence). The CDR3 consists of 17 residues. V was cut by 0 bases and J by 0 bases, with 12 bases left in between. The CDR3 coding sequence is TGCAGTGCTAGAGATCAAGGGACCAGCTCCTATAATTCACCCCTCCACTTT. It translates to CSARDQGTSSYNSPLHF.

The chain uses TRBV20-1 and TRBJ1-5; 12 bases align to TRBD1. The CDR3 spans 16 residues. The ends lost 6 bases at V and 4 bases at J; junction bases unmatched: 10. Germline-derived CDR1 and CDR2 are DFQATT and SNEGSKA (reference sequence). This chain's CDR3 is CSAITGQGAGNQPQHF. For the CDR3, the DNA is TGCAGTGCAATTACGGGACAGGGGGCAGGGAATCAGCCCCAGCATTTT.

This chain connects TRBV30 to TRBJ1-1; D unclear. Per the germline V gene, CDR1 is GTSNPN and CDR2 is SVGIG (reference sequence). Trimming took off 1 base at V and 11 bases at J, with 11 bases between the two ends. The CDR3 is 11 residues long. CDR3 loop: CAWSGGSAAFF. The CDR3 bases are TGTGCCTGGAGTGGTGGGAGTGCGGCTTTCTTT.

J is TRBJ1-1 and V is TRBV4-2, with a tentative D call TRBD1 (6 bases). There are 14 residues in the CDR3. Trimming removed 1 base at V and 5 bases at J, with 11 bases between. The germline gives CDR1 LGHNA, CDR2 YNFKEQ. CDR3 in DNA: TGTGCCAGCAGCCAAGTAGTCCAGGGGACTGAAGCTTTCTTT. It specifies CASSQVVQGTEAFF.

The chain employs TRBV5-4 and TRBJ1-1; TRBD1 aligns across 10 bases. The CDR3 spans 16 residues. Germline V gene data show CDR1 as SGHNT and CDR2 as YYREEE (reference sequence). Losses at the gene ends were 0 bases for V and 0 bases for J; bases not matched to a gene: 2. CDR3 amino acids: CASSLGQGAMNTEAFF. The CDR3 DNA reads TGTGCCAGCAGCTTGGGACAGGGGGCTATGAACACTGAAGCTTTCTTT. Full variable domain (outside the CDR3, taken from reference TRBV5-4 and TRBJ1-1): ETGVTQSPTHLIKTRGQQVTLRCSSQSGHNTVSWYQQALGQGPQFIFQYYREEENGRGNFPPRFSGLQFPNYSSELNVNALELDDSALYLCASSLGQGAMNTEAFFGQGTRLTVV.

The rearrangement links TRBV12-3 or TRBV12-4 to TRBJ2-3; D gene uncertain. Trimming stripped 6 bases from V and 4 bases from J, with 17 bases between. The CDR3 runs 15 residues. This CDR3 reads CASSPLVWVADTQYF. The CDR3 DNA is TGTGCCAGCAGCCCTCTAGTGTGGGTCGCAGATACGCAGTATTTT.

The DNA for the CDR3 is TGCAGCGTCCCAGAGGGGGGGAACGGCGAGCAGTACTTC. Translation: CSVPEGGNGEQYF. This rearrangement joins TRBV29-1 to TRBJ2-7; a possible D gene is TRBD2 (7 bases). The CDR3 extends over 13 amino acids. Germline V gene data show CDR1 as SQVTM and CDR2 as ANQGSEA. Trimming shortened V by 6 bases and J by 6 bases, and 18 bases separated the two germline ends.

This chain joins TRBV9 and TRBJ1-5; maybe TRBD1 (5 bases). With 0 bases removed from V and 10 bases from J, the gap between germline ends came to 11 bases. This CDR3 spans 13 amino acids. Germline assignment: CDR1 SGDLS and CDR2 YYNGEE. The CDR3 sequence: CASSVGGDSPQHF. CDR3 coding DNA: TGTGCCAGCAGCGTAGGGGGCGACTCCCCCCAGCATTTT.

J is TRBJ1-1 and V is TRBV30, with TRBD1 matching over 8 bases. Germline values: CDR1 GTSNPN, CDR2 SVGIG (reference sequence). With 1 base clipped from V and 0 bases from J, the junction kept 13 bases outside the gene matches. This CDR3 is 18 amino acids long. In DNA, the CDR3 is TGTGCCTGGAGTGAGAGAACAGGGGGGAAAACTATGAACACTGAAGCTTTCTTT. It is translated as CAWSERTGGKTMNTEAFF.

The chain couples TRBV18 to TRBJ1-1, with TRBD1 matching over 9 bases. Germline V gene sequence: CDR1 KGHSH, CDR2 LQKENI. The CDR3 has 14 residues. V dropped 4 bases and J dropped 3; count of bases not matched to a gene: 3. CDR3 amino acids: CASSRRQGDTEAFF. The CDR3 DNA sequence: TGTGCCAGCTCACGCAGACAGGGGGACACTGAAGCTTTCTTT. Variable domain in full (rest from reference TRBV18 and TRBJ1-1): NAGVMQNPRHLVRRRGQEARLRCSPMKGHSHVYWYRQLPEEGLKFMVYLQKENIIDESGMPKERFSAEFPKEGPSILRIQQVVRGDSAAYFCASSRRQGDTEAFFGQGTRLTVV.

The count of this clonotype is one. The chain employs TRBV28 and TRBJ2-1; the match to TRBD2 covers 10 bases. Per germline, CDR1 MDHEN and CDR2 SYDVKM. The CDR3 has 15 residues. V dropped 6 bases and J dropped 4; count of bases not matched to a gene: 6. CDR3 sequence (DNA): TGTGCCAGCAGAAGCGGGAGGGCCTCGTACAATGAGCAGTTCTTC. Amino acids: CASRSGRASYNEQFF.

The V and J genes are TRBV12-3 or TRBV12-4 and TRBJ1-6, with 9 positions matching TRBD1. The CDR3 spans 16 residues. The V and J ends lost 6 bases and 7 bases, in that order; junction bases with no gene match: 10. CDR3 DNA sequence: TGTGCCAGCAGCTCGACAGGGGGGCGGGGAAATTCACCCCTCCACTTT. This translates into CASSSTGGRGNSPLHF.

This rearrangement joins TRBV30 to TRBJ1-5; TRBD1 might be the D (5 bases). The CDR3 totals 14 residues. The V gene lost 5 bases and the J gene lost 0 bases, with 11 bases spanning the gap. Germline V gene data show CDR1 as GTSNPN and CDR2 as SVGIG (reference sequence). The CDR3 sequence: CAWGRTHSNQPQHF. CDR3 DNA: TGTGCCTGGGGAAGGACACATAGCAATCAGCCCCAGCATTTT.

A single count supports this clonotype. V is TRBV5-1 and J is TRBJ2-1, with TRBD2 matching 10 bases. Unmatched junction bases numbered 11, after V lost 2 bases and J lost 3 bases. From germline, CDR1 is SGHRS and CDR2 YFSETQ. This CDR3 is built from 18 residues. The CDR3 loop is CASSFSPGLAGVYNEQFF. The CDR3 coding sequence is TGCGCCAGCAGCTTTTCCCCTGGGCTAGCGGGAGTCTACAATGAGCAGTTCTTC.

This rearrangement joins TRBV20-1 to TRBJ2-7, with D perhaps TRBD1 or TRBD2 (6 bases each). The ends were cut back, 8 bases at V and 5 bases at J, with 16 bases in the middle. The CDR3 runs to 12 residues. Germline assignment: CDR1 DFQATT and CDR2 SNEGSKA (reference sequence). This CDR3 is CSFVSGAHEQYF. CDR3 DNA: TGCAGTTTTGTATCGGGGGCCCACGAGCAGTACTTC.

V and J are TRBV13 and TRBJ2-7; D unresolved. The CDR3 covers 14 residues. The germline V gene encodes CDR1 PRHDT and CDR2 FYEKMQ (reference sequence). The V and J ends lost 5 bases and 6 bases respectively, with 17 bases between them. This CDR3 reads CASSQSGPPREQYF. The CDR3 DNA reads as TGTGCCAGCAGCCAATCCGGGCCCCCACGCGAGCAGTACTTC.

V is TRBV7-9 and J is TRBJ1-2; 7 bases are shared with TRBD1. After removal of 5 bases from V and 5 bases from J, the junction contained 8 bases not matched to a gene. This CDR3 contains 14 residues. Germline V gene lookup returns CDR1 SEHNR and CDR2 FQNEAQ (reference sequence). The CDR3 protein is CASSPEGARYGYTF. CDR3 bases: TGTGCCAGCAGCCCCGAGGGGGCTCGGTATGGCTACACCTTC.